The entry that follows covers one T cell receptor (beta chain) sequence. Antigen unknown. This PCR relied on a set of 60 Vbeta primers and 13 Jbeta primers. Sequencing used immunoSEQ multiplex PCR; TCRdb keeps in-frame clones, though not all of them. The table gives 91,000 or so clones; the top ten clones make up roughly 3% of it. The germline V and J ends were trimmed by 1 base and 4 bases, with 11 bases remaining between them. This CDR3 has 14 residues. Germline lookup yields CDR1 SGDLS and CDR2 YYNGEE. The sample belongs to a study of cytomegalovirus exposure and HLA in healthy donors. Study-level findings and limits: With high specificity and sensitivity, the classifier reportedly diagnosed cytomegalovirus status.

The sequenced sample consisted of PBMCs. The receptor comes from a young woman in good health and CMV-seronegative. V usage is TRBV9 and J usage is TRBJ1-2; D is ambiguous. CDR3 coding DNA: TGTGCCAGCAGCGTAATATCTGGGAGCTATGGCTACACCTTC. Protein product: CASSVISGSYGYTF.